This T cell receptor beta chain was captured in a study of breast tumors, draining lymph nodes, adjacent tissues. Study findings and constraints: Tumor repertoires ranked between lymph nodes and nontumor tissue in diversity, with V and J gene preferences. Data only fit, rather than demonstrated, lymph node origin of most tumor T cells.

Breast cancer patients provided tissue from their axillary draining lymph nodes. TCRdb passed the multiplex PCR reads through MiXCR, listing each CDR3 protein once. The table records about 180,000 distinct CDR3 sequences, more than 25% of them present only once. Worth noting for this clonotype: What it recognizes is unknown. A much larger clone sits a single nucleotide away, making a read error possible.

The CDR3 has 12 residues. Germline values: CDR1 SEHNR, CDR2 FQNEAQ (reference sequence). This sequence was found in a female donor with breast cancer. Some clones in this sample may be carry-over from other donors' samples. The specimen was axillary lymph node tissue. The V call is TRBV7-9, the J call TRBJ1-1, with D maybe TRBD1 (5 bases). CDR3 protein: CSSSQGWTEAFF. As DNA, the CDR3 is TGTTCCAGCAGCCAGGGATGGACTGAAGCTTTCTTT.